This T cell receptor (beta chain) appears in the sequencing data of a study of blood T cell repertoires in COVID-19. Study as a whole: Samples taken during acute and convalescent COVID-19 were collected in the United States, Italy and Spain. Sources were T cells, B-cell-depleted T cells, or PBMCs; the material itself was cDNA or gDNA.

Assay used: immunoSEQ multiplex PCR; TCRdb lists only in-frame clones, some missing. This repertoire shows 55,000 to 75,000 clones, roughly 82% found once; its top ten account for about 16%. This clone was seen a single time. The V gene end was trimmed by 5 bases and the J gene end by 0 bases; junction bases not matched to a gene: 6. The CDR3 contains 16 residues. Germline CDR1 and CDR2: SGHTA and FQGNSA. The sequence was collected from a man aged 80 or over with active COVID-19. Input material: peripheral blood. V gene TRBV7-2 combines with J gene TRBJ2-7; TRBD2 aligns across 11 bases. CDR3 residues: CASSHRTSGPSYEQYF. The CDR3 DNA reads TGTGCCAGCAGCCATCGGACTAGCGGGCCCTCCTACGAGCAGTACTTC. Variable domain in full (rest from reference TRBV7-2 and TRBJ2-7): GAGVSQSPSNKVTEKGKDVELRCDPISGHTALYWYRQSLGQGLEFLIYFQGNSAPDKSGLPSDRFSAERTGGSVSTLTIQRTQQEDSAVYLCASSHRTSGPSYEQYFGPGTRLTVT.